The 27 T cell receptor beta chains presented below share a single source sample, sequenced in a study of shared clonotypes between healthy human individuals. TCRdb's table, derived via immunoSEQ multiplex PCR, lists solely in-frame clones and lacks some. The table includes nearly 2 million clones, approximately 94% detected once. Naive CD8 cells lacked CD45RO, underwent positive selection for CCR7 and left out terminally differentiated effector memory CD45RA+ cells. The specimen sequenced was naive CD8+ T cells sorted from blood. Source of these receptors: a man aged 18 to 29 in good health.

This clone was observed once. The chain joins TRBV28 to TRBJ2-7; weak D call: TRBD1 (5 bases). Germline assignment: CDR1 MDHEN and CDR2 SYDVKM. V lost 6 bases and J lost 4, with 22 bases in between. This CDR3 has 16 residues. CDR3 loop: CASRGRRPDVGYEQYF. CDR3 sequence (DNA): TGTGCCAGCAGGGGGCGACGCCCCGACGTGGGGTACGAGCAGTACTTC.

V usage is TRBV7-9 and J usage is TRBJ2-1; D possibly corresponds to TRBD2 (5 bases). Germline V lookup: CDR1 SEHNR, CDR2 FQNEAQ (reference sequence). With 3 bases removed from V and 0 bases from J, the gap between germline ends came to 12 bases. The CDR3 is made up of 16 amino acids. CDR3 sequence: CASSFPGVSSYNEQFF. CDR3 DNA: TGTGCCAGCAGCTTCCCCGGGGTTAGCTCCTACAATGAGCAGTTCTTC.

V gene TRBV28 combines with J gene TRBJ2-3; TRBD1 or TRBD2 may be the D gene (5 bases each). Germline lookup yields CDR1 MDHEN and CDR2 SYDVKM. This CDR3 comprises 15 residues. The germline V and J ends were trimmed by 2 bases and 4 bases, with 13 bases remaining between them. In DNA, the CDR3 is TGTGCCAGCAGTTTACCCGGGGCCGCTGCAGATACGCAGTATTTT. It yields the protein CASSLPGAAADTQYF. Full variable domain (missing parts from reference TRBV28 and TRBJ2-3): DVKVTQSSRYLVKRTGEKVFLECVQDMDHENMFWYRQDPGLGLRLIYFSYDVKMKEKGDIPEGYSVSREKKERFSLILESASTNQTSMYLCASSLPGAAADTQYFGPGTRLTVL.

The chain uses TRBV29-1 and TRBJ1-6, with 7 bases matching TRBD1. This CDR3 spans 15 amino acids. V dropped 0 bases and J dropped 11; count of bases not matched to a gene: 10. The V gene's germline CDR1 is SQVTM and CDR2 ANQGSEA. The CDR3 DNA reads as TGCAGCGTTGAAGATCGGTTTAGGGGGCTCGCACCCCTCCACTTT. Its translation is CSVEDRFRGLAPLHF. The full variable domain, its missing parts supplied by reference TRBV29-1 and TRBJ1-6, is SAVISQKPSRDICQRGTSLTIQCQVDSQVTMMFWYRQQPGQSLTLIATANQGSEATYESGFVIDKFPISRPNLTFSTLTVSNMSPEDSSIYLCSVEDRFRGLAPLHFGNGTRLTVT.

V usage is TRBV28 and J usage is TRBJ1-6, with 9 bases lining up with TRBD1. Germline values: CDR1 MDHEN, CDR2 SYDVKM. V lost 6 bases and J lost 10; bases outside the gene matches: 10. The CDR3 is made up of 15 amino acids. CDR3 amino acids: CASSFTGGSESPLHF. Written as DNA, the CDR3 is TGTGCCAGCAGCTTCACAGGGGGCAGCGAATCACCCCTCCACTTT. The variable domain in full, completed from reference TRBV28 and TRBJ1-6, reads DVKVTQSSRYLVKRTGEKVFLECVQDMDHENMFWYRQDPGLGLRLIYFSYDVKMKEKGDIPEGYSVSREKKERFSLILESASTNQTSMYLCASSFTGGSESPLHFGNGTRLTVT.

The chain has TRBV15 and TRBJ2-3; either TRBD1 or TRBD2 may fit D (5 bases each). V gave up 5 bases and J gave up 2 bases, with 14 bases separating them. Germline V gene sequence: CDR1 LNHNV, CDR2 YYDKDF (reference sequence). The CDR3 covers 15 residues. As DNA, the CDR3 is TGTGCCACCAGCGTAACTAGGGGAGTCACAGATACGCAGTATTTT. This codes for CATSVTRGVTDTQYF. Full variable domain (missing parts from reference TRBV15 and TRBJ2-3): DAMVIQNPRYQVTQFGKPVTLSCSQTLNHNVMYWYQQKSSQAPKLLFHYYDKDFNNEADTPDNFQSRRPNTSFCFLDIRSPGLGDTAMYLCATSVTRGVTDTQYFGPGTRLTVL.

The genes are TRBV29-1 and TRBJ1-1, with TRBD1 matching 8 bases. The germline gives CDR1 SQVTM, CDR2 ANQGSEA. The CDR3 runs 14 residues. With 5 bases clipped from V and 2 bases from J, the junction kept 7 bases outside the gene matches. CDR3 region: CSVLFGQGNTEAFF. CDR3 in DNA: TGCAGCGTTCTTTTCGGACAGGGCAACACTGAAGCTTTCTTT.

The J gene is TRBJ1-2, the V gene TRBV4-1; the D gene is possibly TRBD1 (5 bases). Between the trimmed V and J ends, which lost 5 bases and 5 bases, there was a span of 18 bases. CDR3 length: 15 residues. Germline values: CDR1 MGHRA, CDR2 YSYEKL. In DNA form, the CDR3 reads TGCGCCAGCAGCGCCGGGACTCTCCAAAATTATGGCTACACCTTC. Translating it yields CASSAGTLQNYGYTF.

This clone was seen a single time. This chain links TRBV11-3 with TRBJ1-1; D perhaps matches TRBD1 (5 bases). Germline lookup yields CDR1 SGHNT and CDR2 YENEEA. The CDR3 loop spans 13 amino acids. V shed 5 bases and J shed 1 base, with 8 bases lying between them. The CDR3 spells CASSAGQNTEAFF. Here the CDR3 DNA reads TGTGCCAGCAGCGCCGGACAGAACACTGAAGCTTTCTTT.

V and J are TRBV7-2 and TRBJ1-3; D is uncertain. With 11 bases removed from V and 4 bases from J, the gap between germline ends came to 9 bases. Germline V CDR1 and CDR2: SGHTA, FQGNSA. The CDR3 has 11 amino acids. This chain's CDR3 is CASQAGNTIYF. The CDR3 nucleotides read TGTGCCTCCCAAGCCGGAAACACCATATATTTT.

The gene calls are TRBV10-3 and TRBJ2-7; D assignment may be TRBD1 or TRBD2 (5 bases each). With 5 bases removed from V and 3 bases from J, the gap between germline ends came to 14 bases. The germline V gene encodes CDR1 ENHRY and CDR2 SYGVKD. The CDR3 spans 14 residues. The CDR3 protein is CAISSRDGYYEQYF. CDR3 coding DNA: TGTGCCATCAGTTCCCGGGACGGGTACTACGAGCAGTACTTC.

The V gene is TRBV5-1, the J gene TRBJ1-2, with 9 nucleotides matching TRBD1. J lost 6 bases, V lost 4 bases, and 7 bases had no gene match. CDR1 is SGHRS, CDR2 YFSETQ, per germline. The CDR3 sequence is 14 residues long. This chain's CDR3 is CASSAGTGWDGYTF. CDR3 in DNA: TGCGCCAGCAGCGCAGGGACAGGGTGGGATGGCTACACCTTC.

The chain is built from TRBV5-4 and TRBJ1-1; D perhaps matches TRBD1 (5 bases). The CDR3 extends over 14 amino acids. From germline, CDR1 is SGHNT and CDR2 YYREEE (reference sequence). V was pared by 1 base and J by 2 bases, with 9 bases between. The CDR3 sequence is CASSLWQGNTEAFF. Here the CDR3 DNA reads TGTGCCAGCAGCTTGTGGCAGGGCAACACTGAAGCTTTCTTT.

Concerning this clone itself: Within the sample, other DNA sequences also encode this same CDR3. The chain is built from TRBV11-2 and TRBJ2-1, with 7 bases aligning to TRBD2. This CDR3 has 15 residues. Germline assignment: CDR1 SGHAT and CDR2 FQNNGV. V lost 6 bases to trimming and J lost 3 bases; unmatched junction nucleotides: 8. The chain's CDR3 is CASSRTSDYYNEQFF. As DNA, the CDR3 is TGTGCCAGCAGTCGCACTAGCGATTACTACAATGAGCAGTTCTTC.

The chain carries TRBV11-3 and TRBJ1-2; no definite D call. V was clipped by 0 bases and J by 6 bases, with 11 bases between them. Germline V gene lookup returns CDR1 SGHNT and CDR2 YENEEA. This CDR3 has 14 residues. CDR3 in DNA: TGTGCCAGCAGCTTAGAAAACAGCGAGGATGGCTACACCTTC. Translating gives CASSLENSEDGYTF. Using reference TRBV11-3 and TRBJ1-2 for the parts outside the CDR3, the full variable domain is EAGVVQSPRYKIIEKKQPVAFWCNPISGHNTLYWYLQNLGQGPELLIRYENEEAVDDSQLPKDRFSAERLKGVDSTLKIQPAELGDSAVYLCASSLENSEDGYTFGSGTRLTVV.

This clone was detected once. The chain joins TRBV5-6 to TRBJ2-1, with D tentatively TRBD2 (6 bases). With 2 bases removed from V and 7 bases from J, the gap between germline ends came to 13 bases. The CDR3 spans 14 residues. CDR1 and CDR2 (germline): SGHDT, YYEEEE. DNA for the CDR3: TGTGCCAGCAGCTTCCGGGACTTCCCTAATGAGCAGTTCTTC. It yields the protein CASSFRDFPNEQFF.

The chain is built from TRBV11-2 and TRBJ2-1; no firm D call. V was pared by 4 bases and J by 10 bases, with 11 bases between. This CDR3 has 12 amino acids. The germline CDR1 and CDR2 sequences are SGHAT and FQNNGV. In nucleotides, the CDR3 is TGTGCCAGCAGCTCCCCTTCCGGGGAGCAGTTCTTC. Translating it yields CASSSPSGEQFF.

Concerning this clone: Other DNA sequences in the sample encode the same CDR3. The rearrangement joins TRBV27 to TRBJ1-5, with a possible D match to TRBD1 (5 bases). From germline, CDR1 is MNHEY and CDR2 SMNVEV (reference sequence). The CDR3 consists of 14 residues. V lost 3 bases to trimming and J lost 4 bases, with 10 bases between them. The CDR3 DNA sequence: TGTGCCAGCAGTTTGGGGGGAGGGAATCAGCCCCAGCATTTT. Residues: CASSLGGGNQPQHF.

The V call is TRBV2, the J call TRBJ2-5, with D possibly matching TRBD2 (5 bases). CDR1 is SNHLY, CDR2 FYNNEI, per germline. V shed 3 bases and J shed 9 bases, with 17 bases lying between them. This CDR3 is 14 amino acids long. CDR3 nucleotide sequence: TGTGCCAGCAGTGAGGGTCCTGGCGCCGGGGCCCAGTACTTC. It translates to CASSEGPGAGAQYF.

The chain recombines TRBV18 with TRBJ1-1; 12 nucleotides match TRBD1. Germline V gene data show CDR1 as KGHSH and CDR2 as LQKENI. V gave up 3 bases and J gave up 7 bases; unmatched junction bases: 6. The CDR3 contains 15 residues. The CDR3 coding sequence is TGTGCCAGCTCACCGGGACAGGGGGCGCGGGGTGAAGCTTTCTTT. Translating it yields CASSPGQGARGEAFF.

The V gene is TRBV6-5, the J gene TRBJ2-7, with D maybe TRBD2 (6 bases). With 6 bases removed from V and 2 bases from J, the gap between germline ends came to 17 bases. The CDR3 sequence is 15 residues long. Germline V lookup: CDR1 MNHEY, CDR2 SVGAGI. CDR3 residues: CASSPEVLAAYEQYF. The CDR3 bases are TGTGCCAGCAGCCCCGAGGTACTAGCTGCCTACGAGCAGTACTTC.

This chain uses TRBV2 with TRBJ2-7, with D perhaps TRBD1 (7 bases). The V gene's germline CDR1 is SNHLY and CDR2 FYNNEI. Between the trimmed V and J ends, which lost 5 bases and 3 bases, there was a span of 14 bases. This CDR3 has 14 residues. The CDR3 DNA is TGTGCCAGCAGTATCCCAGGGGGGAACTACGAGCAGTACTTC. Translating it yields CASSIPGGNYEQYF.

The gene calls are TRBV7-9 and TRBJ2-6; D gene ambiguous. There are 16 residues in the CDR3. Germline V gene data show CDR1 as SEHNR and CDR2 as FQNEAQ (reference sequence). Trimming shortened V by 3 bases and J by 0 bases, and 9 bases separated the two germline ends. The CDR3 reads CASSFPMSSGANVLTF. CDR3 sequence (DNA): TGTGCCAGCAGCTTCCCCATGTCCTCTGGGGCCAACGTCCTGACTTTC.

V gene TRBV27 combines with J gene TRBJ1-2, with D tentatively TRBD1 (6 bases). The ends were cut back, 6 bases at V and 4 bases at J, with 15 bases in the middle. Germline V gene sequence: CDR1 MNHEY, CDR2 SMNVEV (reference sequence). The CDR3 totals 14 residues. The CDR3 DNA reads TGTGCCAGCAGGCCGACGGGGGCTAGCTATGGCTACACCTTC. Translated, it gives CASRPTGASYGYTF.

The chain is built from TRBV4-1 and TRBJ2-3; 8 bases are shared with TRBD2. CDR1 and CDR2 (germline): MGHRA, YSYEKL. Germline trimming cut 4 bases from V and 6 bases from J; bases unmatched to any gene: 12. The CDR3 runs to 16 residues. CDR3 DNA sequence: TGCGCCAGCAGCCTCCTGGCTAGCGGGCTAGGGGATACGCAGTATTTT. Encoded protein: CASSLLASGLGDTQYF.

The J gene is TRBJ1-2, the V gene TRBV2, with 12 nucleotides matching TRBD1. V trimming: 5 bases; J trimming: 5 bases; junction bases outside the gene matches: 12. This CDR3 is 17 amino acids long. CDR1 and CDR2 from the germline V gene are SNHLY and FYNNEI. CDR3 protein: CASSSGTGGLSVYGYTF. As DNA, the CDR3 is TGTGCCAGCAGTTCCGGGACAGGGGGCCTTTCGGTTTATGGCTACACCTTC.

This sequence joins TRBV4-2 and TRBJ1-2; D gene uncertain. This CDR3 has 14 amino acids. Trimming cost V 0 bases and J 3 bases, with 8 bases left between them. The germline V gene encodes CDR1 LGHNA and CDR2 YNFKEQ. The CDR3 DNA reads TGTGCCAGCAGCCAAGACAGGTCTTACTATGGCTACACCTTC. It translates to CASSQDRSYYGYTF.